This T cell receptor beta chain was sequenced during a study of beta chain features in type 1 diabetes. The sequenced template was cDNA made from the entire isolated RNA. The data were produced by immunoSEQ multiplex PCR, yet TCRdb's version contains in-frame clones alone and is incomplete. The table lists hundreds of thousands of clones, less than 10% of them singletons, with approximately 0.44% in the top ten. This clone was seen more than once but under ten times. CDR1 and CDR2 from the germline V gene are SNHLY and FYNNEI. The germline V and J ends were trimmed by 6 bases and 4 bases, with 9 bases remaining between them. The CDR3 contains 12 residues.

Sequencing used central memory CD4+ T cells from blood. The rearrangement uses TRBV2 and TRBJ2-5; tentative D call: TRBD2 (5 bases). This clonotype originated in a woman aged 18-30 years in good health. CDR3 loop: CASRTGSETQYF. The CDR3 nucleotides read TGTGCCAGCAGAACGGGGTCAGAGACCCAGTACTTC.